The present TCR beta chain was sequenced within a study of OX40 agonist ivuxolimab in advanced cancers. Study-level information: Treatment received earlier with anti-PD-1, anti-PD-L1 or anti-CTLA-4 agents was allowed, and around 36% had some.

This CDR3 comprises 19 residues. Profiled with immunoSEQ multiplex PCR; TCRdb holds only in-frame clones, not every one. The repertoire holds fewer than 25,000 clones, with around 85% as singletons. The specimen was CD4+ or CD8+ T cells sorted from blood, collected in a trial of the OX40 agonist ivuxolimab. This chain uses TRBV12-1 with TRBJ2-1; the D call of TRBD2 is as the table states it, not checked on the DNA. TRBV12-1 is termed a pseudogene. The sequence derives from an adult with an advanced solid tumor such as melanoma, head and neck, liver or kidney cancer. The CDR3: CASSFQSSGRACGDNEQFF. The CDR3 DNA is TGTGCCAGCAGCTTTCAATCCAGCGGGAGGGCCTGCGGGGACAATGAACAGTTCTTC.